Below, 30 T cell receptor beta chains from the same sample are listed, as sequenced in a study of blood T cell repertoires in COVID-19 (dated by TCRdb to 2020 to 2022). Libraries were prepared through the immunoSEQ multiplex PCR assay. TCRdb took over this immuneACCESS table, retaining in-frame rearrangements with V and J assigned. Such tables are incomplete; in checked studies, under half of the missing clones stem from an unresolved V gene, and the remainder is unexplained. The sample data list 200,000 to 300,000 clones, and 83% of these were observed just once. The ten largest clonotypes hold 3% to 4% of the sample. Specimen: PBMCs or T cells enriched from blood (not recorded which). These receptors were taken from a woman aged 35 to 49 who had been exposed to COVID-19.

The chain combines TRBV7-9 with TRBJ2-7; a weak D match, TRBD1 (6 bases). The CDR3 is 12 residues long. Trimming stripped 5 bases from V and 6 bases from J, with 11 bases between. The V gene's germline CDR1 is SEHNR and CDR2 FQNEAQ (reference sequence). In DNA form, the CDR3 reads TGTGCCAGCAGCCTTAAGGGGGTCGAGCAGTACTTC. Protein product: CASSLKGVEQYF.

The chain links TRBV24-1 to TRBJ2-2; TRBD1 is a possible D gene (6 bases). The CDR3 length is 14 residues. Germline-derived CDR1 and CDR2 are KGHDR and SFDVKD. Trimming removed 4 bases from V and 5 bases from J, with 10 bases in between. The CDR3 nucleotides read TGTGCCACCAGTGAAAACAGGGATACCGGGGAGCTGTTTTTT. Translated, it gives CATSENRDTGELFF.

This rearrangement joins TRBV5-8 to TRBJ2-3; 11 bases fit TRBD2. With V trimmed by 0 bases and J by 4 bases, 4 bases remained unmatched. Germline V gene sequence: CDR1 SGHTS, CDR2 YDEGEE. The CDR3 is 16 residues long. The CDR3 coding sequence is TGTGCCAGCAGCTTGGTAATAGCGGGGGGGGCAGATACGCAGTATTTT. This gives the protein CASSLVIAGGADTQYF.

The J gene is TRBJ1-5, the V gene TRBV18; 7 bases agree with TRBD1. CDR1 and CDR2 (germline): KGHSH, LQKENI. CDR3 length: 15 amino acids. V shed 2 bases and J 7 bases; nucleotides not matched to a gene: 8. The CDR3 nucleotides are TGTGCCAGCTCACCAGCCAGGGGGTCAGGCCAGCCCCAGCATTTT. It is translated as CASSPARGSGQPQHF.

This sequence joins TRBV4-1 and TRBJ2-3; tentatively, D is TRBD2 (7 bases). CDR1 is MGHRA and CDR2 is YSYEKL in the germline V gene. V was cut by 5 bases and J by 2 bases, with 14 bases left in between. The CDR3 consists of 15 residues. The CDR3: CASSWSGTNTDTQYF. The CDR3 DNA reads as TGCGCCAGCAGCTGGAGCGGGACAAACACAGATACGCAGTATTTT.

V gene TRBV10-3 combines with J gene TRBJ1-2, with TRBD1 identical over 9 bases. Germline CDR1 reads ENHRY; CDR2 reads SYGVKD. V was clipped by 5 bases and J by 6 bases; unmatched bases: 7. The CDR3 has 14 amino acids. The CDR3 sequence: CAISIGTGLDGYTF. The CDR3 DNA sequence: TGTGCCATCAGTATCGGGACAGGGTTAGATGGCTACACCTTC.

This clone was seen only a few times. The chain is built from TRBV23-1 and TRBJ1-2; 9 bases are a match to TRBD1. TRBV23-1 is an ORF; its function is uncertain. The length of the CDR3 is 18 residues. J was trimmed by 4 bases and V by 4 bases; bases with no gene match: 16. The CDR3: CASSLRDRAPAGGYGYTF. The CDR3 DNA sequence: TGCGCCAGCAGTCTCCGGGACAGGGCGCCAGCGGGAGGCTATGGCTACACCTTC.

The J gene is TRBJ1-5, the V gene TRBV7-9; no definite D call. This CDR3 has 12 amino acids. Trimming shortened V by 3 bases and J by 5 bases, and 5 bases separated the two germline ends. The V gene's germline CDR1 is SEHNR and CDR2 FQNEAQ (reference sequence). The DNA of the CDR3 is TGTGCCAGCAGCTTGGCAGATCAGCCCCAGCATTTT. Amino acid sequence: CASSLADQPQHF.

This chain connects TRBV3-1 (or the pseudogene TRBV3-2) to TRBJ1-2; no definite D call. Germline assignment: CDR1 LGHDT and CDR2 YNNKEL (reference sequence). The CDR3 covers 15 residues. Trimming removed 1 base from V and 4 bases from J, with 13 bases in between. The CDR3 is CASSQGGNSGYGYTF. The CDR3 DNA reads TGTGCCAGCAGCCAAGGAGGGAATTCTGGCTATGGCTACACCTTC.

The CDR3 nucleotides are TGCGCCAGCAGCCATCATGGGGGGGTCTCTAACTATGGCTACACCTTC. Its translation is CASSHHGGVSNYGYTF. J is TRBJ1-2 and V is TRBV4-1; D possibly corresponds to TRBD1 (5 bases). Germline assignment: CDR1 MGHRA and CDR2 YSYEKL. CDR3 length: 16 amino acids. Trimming took 3 bases from V and 0 from J, leaving 14 bases between them.

This rearrangement joins TRBV7-8 to TRBJ2-5; 9 positions agree with TRBD2. Germline lookup yields CDR1 SGHVS and CDR2 FQNEAQ. The CDR3 loop spans 16 amino acids. The junction had 8 bases not matched to a gene; V was cut back by 5 bases and J by 1 base. The CDR3 here is CASSPLAGEPQETQYF. For the CDR3, the DNA is TGTGCCAGCAGCCCGTTAGCGGGGGAACCCCAAGAGACCCAGTACTTC.

The sample holds many counts of this clone. This chain uses TRBV14 with TRBJ1-1; 9 nucleotides match TRBD1. V trimming: 4 bases; J trimming: 1 base; junction bases outside the gene matches: 4. The length of the CDR3 is 15 residues. Per the germline V gene, CDR1 is SGHDN and CDR2 is FVKESK. CDR3 amino acids: CASSRGQGRNTEAFF. Written as DNA, the CDR3 is TGTGCCAGCAGCCGCGGACAGGGGCGGAACACTGAAGCTTTCTTT. Full variable domain (missing parts from reference TRBV14 and TRBJ1-1): EAGVTQFPSHSVIEKGQTVTLRCDPISGHDNLYWYRRVMGKEIKFLLHFVKESKQDESGMPNNRFLAERTGGTYSTLKVQPAELEDSGVYFCASSRGQGRNTEAFFGQGTRLTVV.

The rearrangement uses TRBV27 and TRBJ2-7; TRBD1 matches at 9 bases. The CDR3 length is 14 residues. Looked up from germline, CDR1 is MNHEY and CDR2 is SMNVEV (reference sequence). V lost 2 bases to trimming and J lost 6 bases; unmatched junction nucleotides: 5. DNA of the CDR3: TGTGCCAGCAGTTTAGGGACAGGGCGTTTCGAGCAGTACTTC. Its translation is CASSLGTGRFEQYF.

The chain links TRBV5-6 to TRBJ1-4; no clear D. Per germline, CDR1 SGHDT and CDR2 YYEEEE. The germline V and J ends were trimmed by 2 bases and 7 bases, with 15 bases remaining between them. This CDR3 contains 15 residues. In DNA, the CDR3 is TGTGCCAGCAGCTTTTTGAATCGAGGCGGTGAAAAACTGTTTTTT. As protein: CASSFLNRGGEKLFF.

V usage is TRBV27 and J usage is TRBJ1-2; the match to TRBD1 covers 8 bases. From germline, CDR1 is MNHEY and CDR2 SMNVEV (reference sequence). CDR3 length: 15 amino acids. V gave up 0 bases and J gave up 5 bases; unmatched junction bases: 5. Here the CDR3 DNA reads TGTGCCAGCAGTTTATCGACGGGACAGGCATATGGCTACACCTTC. Residues: CASSLSTGQAYGYTF.

This clone was detected a few times. The chain is built from TRBV19 and TRBJ1-2; 10 nucleotides match TRBD1. J was trimmed by 0 bases and V by 3 bases; bases with no gene match: 10. Per the germline V gene, CDR1 is LNHDA and CDR2 is SQIVND (reference sequence). This CDR3 is 18 amino acids long. CDR3 residues: CASSIRQGATESNYGYTF. The DNA of the CDR3 is TGTGCCAGTAGTATTCGACAGGGGGCGACGGAATCTAACTATGGCTACACCTTC.

The chain combines TRBV27 with TRBJ1-2; maybe TRBD1 (5 bases). Germline loops: CDR1 MNHEY, CDR2 SMNVEV (reference sequence). The CDR3 length is 15 residues. Trimming removed 2 bases from V and 4 bases from J, with 14 bases in between. The CDR3 coding sequence is TGTGCCAGCAGTTTAGAGGCGAAGGGGCCCTATGGCTACACCTTC. This translates into CASSLEAKGPYGYTF.

The chain is built from TRBV29-1 and TRBJ2-7; 12 bases are a match to TRBD2. CDR1 and CDR2 from the germline V gene are SQVTM and ANQGSEA. The CDR3 totals 14 residues. V gave up 1 base and J gave up 6 bases; unmatched junction bases: 4. The CDR3 sequence: CSVEGLAGVAEQYF. DNA of the CDR3: TGCAGCGTTGAAGGACTAGCGGGGGTTGCCGAGCAGTACTTC.

V and J are TRBV4-2 and TRBJ2-7; D possibly corresponds to TRBD1 (6 bases). Germline V lookup: CDR1 LGHNA, CDR2 YNFKEQ. The V gene lost 1 base and the J gene lost 5 bases, with 9 bases spanning the gap. The CDR3 length is 13 residues. The CDR3 loop reads CASSQGTGNEQYF. The CDR3 DNA reads TGTGCCAGCAGCCAAGGTACAGGGAACGAGCAGTACTTC.

This rearrangement joins TRBV18 to TRBJ1-4, with 9 nucleotides matching TRBD1. V shed 3 bases and J 10 bases; nucleotides not matched to a gene: 12. Germline V gene sequence: CDR1 KGHSH, CDR2 LQKENI. The CDR3 has 16 amino acids. The CDR3 sequence is CASSPRTGDSGGKLFF. The DNA for the CDR3 is TGTGCCAGCTCACCCCGGACAGGGGACTCCGGCGGAAAACTGTTTTTT.

This clone has a single count. The chain employs TRBV7-3 and TRBJ2-1, with TRBD2 matching 13 bases. In germline, CDR1 is SGHTA, CDR2 FQGTGA. Trimming cost V 5 bases and J 3 bases; bases outside gene matches: 10. The CDR3 length is 18 residues. The CDR3 coding sequence is TGTGCCAGCAGCCCAATCGGGACTAGCGGGGAGAGCTACAATGAGCAGTTCTTC. Translated: CASSPIGTSGESYNEQFF.

This sequence joins TRBV5-4 and TRBJ2-2, with 8 bases identical to TRBD1. The J segment lost 6 bases and the V segment lost 4 bases, leaving 11 bases of the junction unmatched. Germline loops: CDR1 SGHNT, CDR2 YYREEE (reference sequence). The CDR3 spans 16 residues. DNA of the CDR3: TGTGCCAGCAGCCTGGGAGGACAGGGAGGCTCCGGGGAGCTGTTTTTT. This encodes CASSLGGQGGSGELFF.

The chain carries TRBV19 and TRBJ1-5, with D unresolved. The CDR3 runs to 13 residues. The ends were cut back, 6 bases at V and 5 bases at J, with 11 bases in the middle. Germline-derived CDR1 and CDR2 are LNHDA and SQIVND (reference sequence). CDR3 protein: CASSGLYDQPQHF. The CDR3 region has the DNA TGTGCCAGTAGCGGACTGTATGATCAGCCCCAGCATTTT.

In this sample, this clone turned up a few times. The V call is TRBV9, the J call TRBJ1-6, with TRBD1 matching 7 bases. The CDR3 sequence is 15 residues long. Germline CDR1 is SGDLS and CDR2 is YYNGEE. V shed 1 base, J shed 7 bases, and the junction held 5 bases outside the gene matches. CDR3 in amino acids: CASSVTPTGNSPLHF. The CDR3 bases are TGTGCCAGCAGCGTAACCCCGACAGGGAATTCACCCCTCCACTTT.

V is TRBV9 and J is TRBJ2-5; 7 positions agree with TRBD1. The CDR3 is made up of 12 amino acids. Trimming at V came to 7 bases and at J to 7 bases, leaving 7 bases not matched to a gene. The germline gives CDR1 SGDLS, CDR2 YYNGEE. The CDR3 DNA reads TGTGCCAGCGGGACAGCCGAGGGGACCCAGTACTTC. Its protein product is CASGTAEGTQYF.

This clone was counted a single time. The V and J genes are TRBV6-6 and TRBJ1-1; no definite D call. Trimming pared 0 bases from V and 1 base from J, leaving 6 bases between. CDR3 length equals 14 residues. In germline, CDR1 is MNHNY, CDR2 SVGAGI (reference sequence). CDR3 sequence: CASSYSTGNTEAFF. CDR3 nucleotide sequence: TGTGCCAGCAGTTACTCGACTGGGAACACTGAAGCTTTCTTT.

This clone was counted a single time. The chain is built from TRBV7-2 and TRBJ1-1; D not resolved. Germline CDR1 is SGHTA and CDR2 is FQGNSA. This CDR3 is built from 12 residues. The V and J ends lost 7 bases and 0 bases respectively, with 6 bases between them. CDR3 sequence (DNA): TGTGCCAGCACCTCTTTGAACACTGAAGCTTTCTTT. This gives the protein CASTSLNTEAFF.

This chain connects TRBV6-2 or TRBV6-3 to TRBJ2-3, with 11 bases matching TRBD2. This CDR3 region has 17 residues. The germline V gene has CDR1 MNHEY and CDR2 SVGEGT. V was pared by 2 bases and J by 2 bases, with 6 bases of the junction left unmatched. Here the CDR3 reads CASSYELAGAITDTQYF. In DNA, the CDR3 is TGTGCCAGCAGTTACGAACTAGCGGGGGCCATCACAGATACGCAGTATTTT.

The chain uses TRBV5-4 and TRBJ2-5, with TRBD1 as a possible D gene (6 bases). V was clipped by 3 bases and J by 5 bases, with 11 bases between them. This CDR3 contains 13 residues. Germline CDR1 and CDR2: SGHNT and YYREEE (reference sequence). The CDR3 loop reads CASSSQGMETQYF. CDR3 nucleotide sequence: TGTGCCAGCAGCTCACAGGGTATGGAGACCCAGTACTTC.

Only one count was recorded for this clone. V is TRBV11-2 and J is TRBJ1-3, with D tentatively TRBD1 (6 bases). Trimming removed 8 bases from V and 4 bases from J, with 9 bases in between. The CDR3 contains 12 residues. Germline lookup yields CDR1 SGHAT and CDR2 FQNNGV. This CDR3 reads CASGTQGNTIYF. CDR3 coding DNA: TGTGCCAGCGGGACACAGGGAAACACCATATATTTT.